This T cell receptor (beta chain) was documented in a study of shared clonotypes between healthy human individuals. Across the whole study: Per-donor plates numbered three CD4 naive, three CD4 memory, two CD8 naive and one CD8 memory.

Clones were read by immunoSEQ multiplex PCR, and TCRdb kept only the in-frame ones, dropping some. In the table there are about 230,000 clones, over 60% of which are singletons. This clone was detected many times. Antigen specificity is unknown. Study-level results: Compared with clonotypes that all four donors shared, non-shared clonotypes had lower generation probabilities.

The V and J ends lost 2 bases and 12 bases respectively, with 13 bases between them. Germline V CDR1 and CDR2: SEHNR, FQNEAQ (reference sequence). This CDR3 has 12 amino acids. The V gene is TRBV7-9, the J gene TRBJ1-2; D perhaps matches TRBD1 (5 bases). The sequenced sample was memory CD4+ T cells sorted from blood. Subset given: CD45RA-negative fraction. This sequence was found in a young man in good health. The CDR3 here is CASSLNGAADTF. The CDR3 nucleotides read TGTGCCAGCAGCTTAAACGGGGCAGCGGACACCTTC.